The 25 T cell receptor beta chains below come from one sample, sequenced in a study of shared clonotypes between healthy human individuals. This table comes from immunoSEQ multiplex PCR, and its TCRdb copy is limited to in-frame clones, with some not included. The sample has some 2,400,000 clones, 90% to 96% seen once. Sequencing used naive CD4+ T cells sorted from blood. Subset noted: CD45RA+ positively selected. Receptors originate from a man aged 18 to 30 in good health.

The chain joins TRBV19 to TRBJ2-1; 7 bases agree with TRBD1. Germline values: CDR1 LNHDA, CDR2 SQIVND (reference sequence). The V gene end was trimmed by 4 bases and the J gene end by 0 bases; junction bases not matched to a gene: 3. CDR3 length: 15 residues. The CDR3 DNA reads TGTGCCAGTAGTAGGACAGGTCTCTCCTACAATGAGCAGTTCTTC. Its translation is CASSRTGLSYNEQFF.

With respect to this clone: This same CDR3 is encoded by further DNA sequences in the sample. The rearrangement links TRBV6-1 to TRBJ1-5; 8 bases fit TRBD1. Per the germline V gene, CDR1 is MNHNS and CDR2 is SASEGT. After removal of 6 bases from V and 1 base from J, the junction contained 2 bases not matched to a gene. The CDR3 extends over 14 amino acids. CDR3 DNA sequence: TGTGCCAGCAGGGACAGGGAAAGCAATCAGCCCCAGCATTTT. This gives the protein CASRDRESNQPQHF.

This chain links TRBV7-9 with TRBJ2-7, with 8 nucleotides matching TRBD2. V lost 5 bases and J lost 1; bases outside the gene matches: 10. This CDR3 spans 16 amino acids. Germline-derived CDR1 and CDR2 are SEHNR and FQNEAQ (reference sequence). CDR3 DNA: TGTGCCAGCAGCGACATCGGGAGGGCCGGGTCCTACGAGCAGTACTTC. Its translation: CASSDIGRAGSYEQYF.

The chain has TRBV25-1 and TRBJ1-4, with D possibly matching TRBD1 (6 bases). This CDR3 has 13 residues. Germline CDR1 reads MGHDK; CDR2 reads SYGVNS. V lost 5 bases and J 10 bases, leaving 14 bases between the germline ends. CDR3 nucleotides: TGTGCCAGCAGTAAACAGGGCTACGGAAAACTGTTTTTT. Its protein is CASSKQGYGKLFF.

J is TRBJ2-2 and V is TRBV18; tentatively, D is TRBD2 (6 bases). Germline V gene lookup returns CDR1 KGHSH and CDR2 LQKENI. The CDR3 contains 14 residues. Trimming removed 3 bases at V and 6 bases at J, with 11 bases between. The CDR3, as DNA: TGTGCCAGCTCACCGATGGGGGACTCCGGGGAGCTGTTTTTT. Encoded protein: CASSPMGDSGELFF.

V gene TRBV4-1 combines with J gene TRBJ2-2; D is undetermined. The CDR3 spans 14 residues. Trimming removed 6 bases from V and 1 base from J, with 9 bases in between. The germline gives CDR1 MGHRA, CDR2 YSYEKL. Written as DNA, the CDR3 is TGCGCCAGCAGAACTAACAGGAACACCGGGGAGCTGTTTTTT. Residues: CASRTNRNTGELFF.

This clone was recorded only once. The CDR3 bases are TGTGCCAGCAGCCATGTAAGGACTAGCGGTTTGACGGGGACAGATACGCAGTATTTT. Its protein product is CASSHVRTSGLTGTDTQYF. The V gene is TRBV4-2, the J gene TRBJ2-3; TRBD2 agrees at 10 bases. This CDR3 is built from 19 residues. Germline CDR1 and CDR2: LGHNA and YNFKEQ. Trimming cost V 3 bases and J 3 bases; bases outside gene matches: 15.

The chain carries TRBV5-1 and TRBJ1-3; perhaps TRBD1 as D (6 bases). The CDR3 totals 16 residues. CDR1 is SGHRS and CDR2 is YFSETQ in the germline V gene. V was pared by 5 bases and J by 4 bases, with 19 bases between. CDR3 in DNA: TGCGCCAGCAGAACAGGGTCGAGCTCTGTGGGAAACACCATATATTTT. Its protein product is CASRTGSSSVGNTIYF.

The chain uses TRBV21-1 and TRBJ2-5; the table's D call TRBD1 went unverified against the DNA. TRBV21-1 is marked as a pseudogene. The CDR3 loop spans 17 amino acids. The CDR3 spells CASRDWRQGGDGETQYF. CDR3 nucleotide sequence: TGTGCCAGCCGCGACTGGAGACAGGGTGGGGACGGGGAGACCCAGTACTTC.

CDR3 in DNA: TGTGCCTGGAGTGTAAACGAGGGGGCCTACGAGCAGTACTTC. Amino acid sequence: CAWSVNEGAYEQYF. The chain joins TRBV30 to TRBJ2-7; the D gene is possibly TRBD1 (6 bases). With 0 bases removed from V and 2 bases from J, the gap between germline ends came to 11 bases. CDR1 and CDR2 (germline): GTSNPN, SVGIG (reference sequence). The CDR3 loop spans 14 amino acids.

This sequence joins TRBV5-6 and TRBJ2-7; 8 nucleotides agree with TRBD2. The CDR3 extends over 15 amino acids. From germline, CDR1 is SGHDT and CDR2 YYEEEE. V lost 4 bases to trimming and J lost 2 bases; unmatched junction nucleotides: 8. In nucleotides, the CDR3 is TGTGCCAGCAGCCAGACGGGGGGGACACCCTACGAGCAGTACTTC. Amino acids: CASSQTGGTPYEQYF.

This clone has only a few counts. This chain's CDR3 is CASSEAGQGNSPLHF. The CDR3 DNA reads TGTGCCAGCAGTGAAGCCGGACAGGGGAATTCACCCCTCCACTTT. The V and J genes are TRBV2 and TRBJ1-6; TRBD1 matches at 9 bases. V dropped 0 bases and J dropped 7; count of bases not matched to a gene: 1. Germline CDR1 reads SNHLY; CDR2 reads FYNNEI. This CDR3 contains 15 residues.

Regarding this clone: Other DNA sequences in the sample encode the same CDR3. This chain uses TRBV28 with TRBJ1-2; TRBD1 matches 9 bases. The CDR3 is made up of 13 amino acids. Germline loops: CDR1 MDHEN, CDR2 SYDVKM. V was pared by 4 bases and J by 6 bases, with 3 bases of the junction left unmatched. The CDR3 spells CASSSDRGNGYTF. CDR3 coding DNA: TGTGCCAGCAGTTCGGACAGGGGAAATGGCTACACCTTC.

The V gene is TRBV10-3, the J gene TRBJ2-1, with a tentative D call TRBD2 (6 bases). The CDR3 consists of 15 residues. CDR1 ENHRY and CDR2 SYGVKD come from the germline V gene. Trimming left V 0 bases short and J 6 bases short, with 12 bases between. The CDR3 coding sequence is TGTGCCATCAGTGAGTCGATTTTGGGGGGCAATGAGCAGTTCTTC. It codes for CAISESILGGNEQFF.

This clone appeared a single time. This rearrangement joins TRBV5-1 to TRBJ1-2; 8 bases map to TRBD1. The CDR3 extends over 14 amino acids. CDR1 and CDR2 (germline): SGHRS, YFSETQ. V shed 0 bases, J shed 6 bases, and the junction held 4 bases outside the gene matches. The CDR3 region is CASSLAATGDGYTF. CDR3 DNA: TGCGCCAGCAGCTTGGCCGCGACAGGGGATGGCTACACCTTC.

The CDR3 region is CASSLSPGHPNTGELFF. DNA for the CDR3: TGTGCCAGCAGTTTATCTCCAGGACACCCGAACACCGGGGAGCTGTTTTTT. The rearrangement joins TRBV27 to TRBJ2-2, with a possible D match to TRBD1 (5 bases). Trimming left V 0 bases short and J 0 bases short, with 11 bases between. The CDR3 loop spans 17 amino acids. The germline V gene encodes CDR1 MNHEY and CDR2 SMNVEV (reference sequence).

This clone came up once. The sample carries other DNA sequences with the same CDR3. J is TRBJ1-1 and V is TRBV5-6; D unclear. CDR1 is SGHDT and CDR2 is YYEEEE in the germline V gene. V was pared by 0 bases and J by 1 base, with 7 bases between. The CDR3 loop spans 14 amino acids. The CDR3: CASSLGSKNTEAFF. The CDR3 DNA reads as TGTGCCAGCAGCTTGGGATCAAAGAACACTGAAGCTTTCTTT.

The chain joins TRBV5-1 to TRBJ2-7; 10 bases fit TRBD1. Germline V gene data show CDR1 as SGHRS and CDR2 as YFSETQ. The junction had 9 bases not matched to a gene; V was cut back by 4 bases and J by 5 bases. The CDR3 is 15 residues long. The CDR3 DNA reads TGCGCCAGCAGCCCTCTCCGGGACAGGGGTCACGAGCAGTACTTC. This translates into CASSPLRDRGHEQYF.

The chain combines TRBV9 with TRBJ2-6; D gene uncertain. The CDR3 runs 13 residues. Looked up from germline, CDR1 is SGDLS and CDR2 is YYNGEE. V shed 3 bases and J shed 7 bases, with 8 bases lying between them. CDR3 region: CASSAPLANVLTF. The CDR3, as DNA: TGTGCCAGCAGCGCCCCTCTTGCCAACGTCCTGACTTTC.

The CDR3 sequence is CASSFGLGGDTEAFF. DNA for the CDR3: TGCGCCAGCAGTTTCGGACTTGGAGGGGACACTGAAGCTTTCTTT. V is TRBV5-1 and J is TRBJ1-1; D possibly corresponds to TRBD1 (5 bases). Germline CDR1 and CDR2: SGHRS and YFSETQ. V shed 5 bases and J shed 3 bases, with 17 bases lying between them. The CDR3 loop spans 15 amino acids.

This clone was recorded once. The rearrangement joins TRBV19 to TRBJ2-7; D remains unclear. The germline V gene encodes CDR1 LNHDA and CDR2 SQIVND (reference sequence). V dropped 4 bases and J dropped 6 bases, with 19 bases sitting between them. This CDR3 is 15 amino acids long. The CDR3 coding sequence is TGTGCCAGTAGTAACAGTCGGGTCGGAAAGGGCGAGCAGTACTTC. It specifies CASSNSRVGKGEQYF.

The gene calls are TRBV7-8 and TRBJ1-4; a possible D gene is TRBD1 (5 bases). The germline V and J ends were trimmed by 1 base and 6 bases, with 15 bases remaining between them. Germline CDR1 and CDR2: SGHVS and FQNEAQ. The CDR3 length is 16 residues. This CDR3 is CASSLGWSQGDEKLFF. For the CDR3, the DNA is TGTGCCAGCAGCTTAGGATGGAGTCAGGGAGATGAAAAACTGTTTTTT.

This sequence joins TRBV2 and TRBJ2-1, with 11 nucleotides matching TRBD2. Germline V gene lookup returns CDR1 SNHLY and CDR2 FYNNEI. This CDR3 has 16 residues. Trimming cost V 5 bases and J 7 bases; bases outside gene matches: 10. The CDR3 spells CASSIWLAGGRNEQFF. The CDR3, as DNA: TGTGCCAGCAGTATATGGCTAGCGGGAGGAAGGAATGAGCAGTTCTTC.

The rearrangement uses TRBV30 and TRBJ2-7; 11 bases fit TRBD2. J lost 2 bases, V lost 5 bases, and 8 bases had no gene match. Germline lookup yields CDR1 GTSNPN and CDR2 SVGIG (reference sequence). The CDR3 consists of 15 residues. The CDR3 is CAWGEKLAGAYEQYF. The CDR3 DNA is TGTGCCTGGGGAGAGAAACTAGCGGGGGCCTACGAGCAGTACTTC.

This chain connects TRBV9 to TRBJ2-7; no firm D call. CDR1 and CDR2 from the germline V gene are SGDLS and YYNGEE. The CDR3 spans 14 residues. V lost 2 bases to trimming and J lost 5 bases, with 14 bases between them. CDR3 in DNA: TGTGCCAGCAGCGTTACTTCTTTCCTAGACGAGCAGTACTTC. Its protein product is CASSVTSFLDEQYF.